The next 10 T cell receptor beta chains were all read from a single sample in a study of T-cell memory formation after mild COVID-19. TCRdb re-called the 5' RACE reads through MiXCR, storing one row per CDR3 protein. This sample has about 560,000 distinct CDR3 sequences, with roughly 17% found just once. Sequences were obtained from PBMCs or a T cell subset sorted from them (not recorded which). These receptor sequences come from an adult woman who had mild COVID-19 (a few samples of this study predate the infection). Cell type and time point are not known.

The chain uses TRBV11-2 and TRBJ2-5, with 10 bases that match TRBD2. Germline values: CDR1 SGHAT, CDR2 FQNNGV. The CDR3 sequence is 18 residues long. With V trimmed by 2 bases and J by 4 bases, 13 bases remained unmatched. The CDR3: CASSLNLASGSLGETQYF. The DNA of the CDR3 is TGTGCCAGCAGCTTAAACCTGGCTAGCGGGAGCCTGGGAGAGACCCAGTACTTC. Drawing the rest from reference TRBV11-2 and TRBJ2-5, the complete variable domain is EAGVAQSPRYKIIEKRQSVAFWCNPISGHATLYWYQQILGQGPKLLIQFQNNGVVDDSQLPKDRFSAERLKGVDSTLKIQPAKLEDSAVYLCASSLNLASGSLGETQYFGPGTRLLVL.

This clonotype was seen only a few times. This chain uses TRBV6-5 with TRBJ1-1; D gene unclear. V lost 8 bases, J lost 0 bases, and 22 bases lay in between. Germline CDR1 MNHEY, CDR2 SVGAGI. The CDR3 has 17 residues. The CDR3 DNA is TGTGCCAGCCTCCAAGGAGTTTCCCCAACCTTGAACACTGAAGCTTTCTTT. This codes for CASLQGVSPTLNTEAFF.

In the case of this clonotype: Germline is not matched at one junction end, which may reflect a read error. J is TRBJ2-7 and V is TRBV7-7, with D perhaps TRBD1 or TRBD2 (5 bases each). The CDR3 runs to 13 residues. Germline V CDR1 and CDR2: SSHAT, FNYEAQ (reference sequence). DNA of the CDR3: TGTGCTAGCAGCTTAGTACGGGGCGGCGAGCAGTACTTC. This translates into CASSLVRGGEQYF. Using reference TRBV7-7 and TRBJ2-7 for the parts outside the CDR3, the full variable domain is GAGVSQSPRYKVTKRGQDVTLRCDPISSHATLYWYQQALGQGPEFLTYFNYEAQPDKSGLPSDRFSAERPEGSISTLTIQRTEQRDSAMYRCASSLVRGGEQYFGPGTRLTVT.

This clonotype was detected only a few times. V gene TRBV24-1 combines with J gene TRBJ2-2; TRBD1 aligns across 7 bases. Germline assignment: CDR1 KGHDR and CDR2 SFDVKD. J lost 0 bases, V lost 5 bases, and 8 bases had no gene match. The CDR3 has 17 residues. CDR3: CATSGTRQGANTGELFF. The CDR3 DNA is TGTGCCACCAGTGGTACCCGACAGGGCGCGAACACCGGGGAGCTGTTTTTT.

This clonotype was seen a few times. V is TRBV4-1 and J is TRBJ1-5; 8 bases match TRBD1. The V and J ends lost 4 bases and 4 bases, in that order; junction bases with no gene match: 18. The CDR3 runs 19 residues. Germline CDR1 is MGHRA and CDR2 is YSYEKL. DNA of the CDR3: TGCGCCAGCAGCCCCCATAACGACAGGGGCCGACAAGGGAATCAGCCCCAGCATTTT. This sequence encodes CASSPHNDRGRQGNQPQHF.

The chain has TRBV12-3 or TRBV12-4 and TRBJ2-7; TRBD2 matches at 7 bases. The CDR3 runs 12 residues. V lost 7 bases, J lost 6 bases, and 6 bases stayed unmatched. The CDR3 loop reads CASTRGVLEQYF. Here the CDR3 DNA reads TGTGCCAGCACCCGGGGGGTTCTCGAGCAGTACTTC.

In this sample, this clonotype turned up a few times. V usage is TRBV3-1 and J usage is TRBJ2-5; TRBD1 agrees at 8 bases. Germline trimming cut 0 bases from V and 5 bases from J; bases unmatched to any gene: 8. CDR1 LGHDT and CDR2 YNNKEL come from the germline V gene (reference sequence). This CDR3 contains 16 residues. The CDR3 DNA reads TGTGCCAGCAGCCAAGATTTGGGACAGGTTTCTGAGACCCAGTACTTC. Protein: CASSQDLGQVSETQYF.

This clonotype was seen only a few times. The chain carries TRBV7-9 and TRBJ1-4; 8 positions agree with TRBD1. This CDR3 contains 17 residues. V shed 2 bases and J 0 bases; nucleotides not matched to a gene: 5. The germline V gene has CDR1 SEHNR and CDR2 FQNEAQ (reference sequence). In DNA form, the CDR3 reads TGTGCCAGCAGCTTACAGGGGGCGATTGCAACTAATGAAAAACTGTTTTTT. Residues: CASSLQGAIATNEKLFF.

A remark on this clonotype: The CDR3 does not close with the conserved phenylalanine or tryptophan, likely indicating a read error. This chain connects TRBV12-3 or TRBV12-4 to TRBJ1-6; TRBD1 is a possible D gene (6 bases). With 7 bases removed from V and 7 bases from J, the gap between germline ends came to 14 bases. The CDR3 runs 14 residues. The CDR3 reads CASTNTGSNSPLHY. DNA for the CDR3: TGTGCCAGCACCAATACAGGGTCCAATTCACCCCTCCACTAT.

This clonotype occurred a few times. The CDR3 nucleotides are TGTGCCAGCAAGTTTGAGCAGGGTGGGACCGGGGAGCTGTTTTTT. It yields the protein CASKFEQGGTGELFF. This rearrangement joins TRBV9 to TRBJ2-2; possibly TRBD1 for D (5 bases). V was shortened by 6 bases and J by 5 bases, with 17 bases between the two germline ends. Germline V gives CDR1 SGDLS, CDR2 YYNGEE. This CDR3 comprises 15 residues. Drawing the rest from reference TRBV9 and TRBJ2-2, the complete variable domain is DSGVTQTPKHLITATGQRVTLRCSPRSGDLSVYWYQQSLDQGLQFLIQYYNGEERAKGNILERFSAQQFPDLHSELNLSSLELGDSALYFCASKFEQGGTGELFFGEGSRLTVL.